A selection of T cell receptor beta chains follows, all from one sample in a study of cytomegalovirus exposure and HLA in healthy donors. Profiling relied on immunoSEQ multiplex PCR, and the TCRdb table lists in-frame clones only, not all of them. The sample contains some 170,000 clones, about 83% of which appear only once. The sequenced material came from PBMCs. The receptors shown here come from a woman in her twenties or thirties in good health and CMV-seronegative. Each CDR3 is given with its conserved first and last residue. The order of the fields is V gene, J gene, clone size, D gene, CDR3 protein. A D gene is named only where the DNA matches it firmly. For some rows the clone size is stated as once, few or many, or as a class when expanded; others skip it.

TRBV5-6,TRBJ1-5,-,-,CASSLGIGGGGQPQHF
TRBV5-1,TRBJ2-7,-,TRBD2,CASSLVVAGYEQYF
TRBV7-6,TRBJ2-3,-,TRBD1,CASRLGTGGLRDTQYF
TRBV29-1,TRBJ1-1,-,-,CSVERGGVNTEAFF
TRBV4-1,TRBJ1-5,-,TRBD1,CASSQMQGAVNQPQHF
TRBV19,TRBJ2-5,-,-,CASSPAAVETETQYF
TRBV6-1,TRBJ1-3,-,-,CASSEVVSSGNTIYF
TRBV11-2,TRBJ2-1,-,TRBD2,CASSLVAGVAEQFF
TRBV21-1,TRBJ2-7,once,-,CASSNEYRPYPSAGEQYF
TRBV18,TRBJ2-3,-,TRBD2,CASSPGLADYYTDTQYF
TRBV12-5,TRBJ1-1,-,TRBD1,CASGSWTGANTEAFF
TRBV19,TRBJ1-6,few,-,CASKRGNKGSPLHF
TRBV7-2,TRBJ1-3,-,TRBD1,CASSTRTGRAGNTIYF
TRBV6-1,TRBJ1-1,-,TRBD1,CASTKTGADTEAFF
TRBV2,TRBJ2-5,few,-,CASTRVQAQYF
TRBV7-9,TRBJ2-5,-,TRBD2,CASSSTSGQETQYF
TRBV10-1,TRBJ1-1,-,-,CASSPGGKTEAFF
TRBV10-1,TRBJ1-1,-,-,CASRADRNTEAFF
TRBV7-9,TRBJ2-5,few,TRBD1,CASSGGTGAGETQYF
TRBV27,TRBJ2-5,-,TRBD2,CASSSRLAANNYQETQYF
TRBV6-5,TRBJ1-1,-,-,CASRGQGRDTEAFF
TRBV7-6,TRBJ1-6,-,-,CASSPLGGDSPLHF
TRBV10-2,TRBJ1-6,few,-,CASSDGSYPGPLHF
TRBV2,TRBJ2-2,-,-,CASSESNGELFF
TRBV6-6,TRBJ2-1,once,TRBD1,CASSGDRGSYNEQFF